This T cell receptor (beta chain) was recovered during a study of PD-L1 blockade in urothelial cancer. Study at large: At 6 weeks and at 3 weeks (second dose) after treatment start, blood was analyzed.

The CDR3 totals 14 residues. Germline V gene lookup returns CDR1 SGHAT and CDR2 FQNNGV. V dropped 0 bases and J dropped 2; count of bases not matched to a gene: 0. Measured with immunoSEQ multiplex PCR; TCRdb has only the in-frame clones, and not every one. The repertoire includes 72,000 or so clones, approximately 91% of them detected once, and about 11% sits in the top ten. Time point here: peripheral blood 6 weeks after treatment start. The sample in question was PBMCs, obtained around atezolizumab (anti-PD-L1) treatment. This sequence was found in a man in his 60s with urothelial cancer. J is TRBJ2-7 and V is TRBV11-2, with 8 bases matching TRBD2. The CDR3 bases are TGTGCCAGCAGCTTAGAAGCGGGAGCCTACGAGCAGTACTTC. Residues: CASSLEAGAYEQYF.